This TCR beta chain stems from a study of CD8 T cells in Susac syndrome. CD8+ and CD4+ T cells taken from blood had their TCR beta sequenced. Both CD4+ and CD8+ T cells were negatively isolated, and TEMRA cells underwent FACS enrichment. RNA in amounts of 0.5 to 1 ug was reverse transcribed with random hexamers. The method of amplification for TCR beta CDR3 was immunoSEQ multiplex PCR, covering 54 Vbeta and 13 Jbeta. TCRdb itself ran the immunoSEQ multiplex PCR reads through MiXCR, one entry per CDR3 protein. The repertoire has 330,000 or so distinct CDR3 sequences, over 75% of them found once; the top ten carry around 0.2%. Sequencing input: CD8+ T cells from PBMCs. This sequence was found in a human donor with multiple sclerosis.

CDR3 region: CASSFASKETQYF. The CDR3 nucleotides read TGTGCCAGCAGTTTTGCCTCTAAGGAGACCCAGTACTTC. V is TRBV28 and J is TRBJ2-5, with D uncertain. This CDR3 comprises 13 residues. Looked up from germline, CDR1 is MDHEN and CDR2 is SYDVKM. The V end was cut by 3 bases, the J end by 5 bases, with 10 bases between.